In this sample, the clone carrying this T cell receptor beta chain turned up many times. The data were obtained in a study of T cells in Graves' hyperthyroidism and ophthalmopathy. Germline V gene sequence: CDR1 SGHRS, CDR2 YFSETQ. CDR3 length: 14 residues. With V trimmed by 1 base and J by 6 bases, 3 bases remained unmatched. Disease duration under 2 months; hyperthyroidism patients were aged 18 to 65. Thyroid ultrasound and orbital computed tomography, with clinical symptoms and serum thyroxine and TRAb, informed diagnoses. Around 10 ml of fresh peripheral blood supplied the PBMCs. Researchers took RNA transcripts and amplified the TCR beta CDR3 regions from them. A first-round RT-PCR of the TCR CDR3 used the HTBI primer set. TCRdb passed the multiplex PCR reads through MiXCR, listing each CDR3 protein once. This sample yields under 350,000 distinct CDR3 sequences, of which around 13% are seen a single time; 7.9% belongs to the top ten.

The chain employs TRBV5-1 and TRBJ2-7, with TRBD2 matching over 11 bases. This TCR derives from a woman aged 40 to 50 with Graves' hyperthyroidism. The specimen sequenced was blood. The chain's CDR3 is CASSLRLAGSEQYF. Here the CDR3 DNA reads TGCGCCAGCAGCTTGCGACTAGCGGGGAGCGAGCAGTACTTC.